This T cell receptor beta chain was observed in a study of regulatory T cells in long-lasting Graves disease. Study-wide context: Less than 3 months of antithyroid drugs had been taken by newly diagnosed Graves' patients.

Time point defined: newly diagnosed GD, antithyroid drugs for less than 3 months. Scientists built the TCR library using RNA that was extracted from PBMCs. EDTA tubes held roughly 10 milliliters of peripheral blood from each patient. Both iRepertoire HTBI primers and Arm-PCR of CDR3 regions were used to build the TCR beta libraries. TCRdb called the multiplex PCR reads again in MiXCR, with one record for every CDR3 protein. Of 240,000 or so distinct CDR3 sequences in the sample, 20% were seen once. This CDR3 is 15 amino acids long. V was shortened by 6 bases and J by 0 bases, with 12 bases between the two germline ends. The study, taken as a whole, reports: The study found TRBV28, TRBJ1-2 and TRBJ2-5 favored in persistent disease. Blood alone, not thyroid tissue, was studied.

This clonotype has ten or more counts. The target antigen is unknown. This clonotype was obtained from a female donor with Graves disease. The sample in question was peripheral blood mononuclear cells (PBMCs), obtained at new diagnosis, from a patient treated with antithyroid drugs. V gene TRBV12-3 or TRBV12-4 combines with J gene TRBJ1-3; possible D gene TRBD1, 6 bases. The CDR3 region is CASRPPRGSGNTIYF. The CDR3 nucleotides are TGTGCCAGCAGGCCCCCCAGGGGCTCTGGAAACACCATATATTTT.